This passage covers 21 T cell receptor beta chains from one sample sequenced in a study of Graves' ophthalmopathy and Graves' hyperthyroidism. As the template, RNA transcripts were used to amplify TCR beta CDR3 regions. A first-round RT-PCR used HTBI primers, followed by a second-round multiplex PCR. In TCRdb, the multiplex PCR reads were re-called with MiXCR into one record per CDR3 protein. The sample has 200,000 to 250,000 distinct CDR3 sequences, around 45% seen once; the top ten hold more than 45%. Sequencing was done on a sample of peripheral blood. The receptor source for this set is an adult man with Graves' ophthalmopathy.

This chain connects TRBV2 to TRBJ1-2; D perhaps matches TRBD1 (5 bases). The germline V gene encodes CDR1 SNHLY and CDR2 FYNNEI. Trimming took 4 bases from V and 4 from J, leaving 22 bases between them. There are 17 residues in the CDR3. CDR3 loop: CASSAPIGRGSPYGYTF. The CDR3 region has the DNA TGTGCCAGCAGTGCCCCTATCGGGAGGGGATCACCCTATGGCTACACCTTC.

This clonotype was recorded many times. The gene calls are TRBV29-1 and TRBJ2-7; 12 nucleotides agree with TRBD1. The CDR3 loop spans 13 amino acids. With V trimmed by 5 bases and J by 5 bases, 4 bases remained unmatched. The V gene's germline CDR1 is SQVTM and CDR2 ANQGSEA. The CDR3 coding sequence is TGCAGCGTTCCTGGGACAGGGGGCAACGAGCAGTACTTC. The encoded protein is CSVPGTGGNEQYF.

This clonotype appeared a few times. The rearrangement uses TRBV12-3 or TRBV12-4 and TRBJ2-7; D is uncertain. V shed 0 bases and J shed 4 bases, with 13 bases lying between them. The CDR3 runs 15 residues. The CDR3 protein is CASSLAPGPQYEQYF. The CDR3 nucleotides read TGTGCCAGCAGTTTAGCACCCGGGCCTCAGTACGAGCAGTACTTC.

The V call is TRBV7-2, the J call TRBJ2-7; 12 bases map to TRBD1. The CDR3 sequence is 15 residues long. Germline CDR1 reads SGHTA; CDR2 reads FQGNSA. The junction had 5 bases not matched to a gene; V was cut back by 3 bases and J by 5 bases. The CDR3 DNA is TGTGCCAGCAGCTTCCGGGACAGGGGGCTCCACGAGCAGTACTTC. Its translation is CASSFRDRGLHEQYF.

This clonotype appeared a few times. This chain uses TRBV20-1 with TRBJ1-6; D possibly corresponds to TRBD1 (5 bases). This CDR3 region has 16 residues. The germline V and J ends were trimmed by 5 bases and 0 bases, with 14 bases remaining between them. CDR1 and CDR2 (germline): DFQATT, SNEGSKA (reference sequence). CDR3 in amino acids: CSAESGSLSYNSPLHF. In DNA, the CDR3 is TGCAGTGCTGAATCAGGGAGCCTCTCCTATAATTCACCCCTCCACTTT.

This clonotype was detected a few times. The chain uses TRBV6-5 and TRBJ2-2; the match to TRBD2 covers 13 bases. Germline values: CDR1 MNHEY, CDR2 SVGAGI. The CDR3 totals 16 residues. Germline trimming cut 4 bases from V and 6 bases from J; bases unmatched to any gene: 5. The CDR3 loop is CASSSLTSGRPGELFF. The CDR3 bases are TGTGCCAGCAGTTCCTTGACTAGCGGGAGGCCCGGGGAGCTGTTTTTT.

The gene calls are TRBV14 and TRBJ1-2, with 7 bases lining up with TRBD1. Per the germline V gene, CDR1 is SGHDN and CDR2 is FVKESK. The CDR3 length is 15 residues. V gave up 0 bases and J gave up 3 bases; unmatched junction bases: 4. CDR3 nucleotides: TGTGCCAGCAGCCAAGATACTACAGGGGACTATGGCTACACCTTC. Residues: CASSQDTTGDYGYTF. Filled out from reference TRBV14 and TRBJ1-2, the complete variable domain reads EAGVTQFPSHSVIEKGQTVTLRCDPISGHDNLYWYRRVMGKEIKFLLHFVKESKQDESGMPNNRFLAERTGGTYSTLKVQPAELEDSGVYFCASSQDTTGDYGYTFGSGTRLTVV.

The chain is built from TRBV29-1 and TRBJ2-7; D uncertain. The CDR3 length is 13 residues. V dropped 7 bases and J dropped 3 bases, with 16 bases sitting between them. Germline V lookup: CDR1 SQVTM, CDR2 ANQGSEA. Here the CDR3 reads CSAKLDGNYEQYF. CDR3 sequence (DNA): TGCAGCGCCAAACTGGACGGTAACTACGAGCAGTACTTC.

DNA for the CDR3: TGCAGTGCCCGACAGGGAAGGGGGTACACCTTC. Translated, it gives CSARQGRGYTF. The rearrangement joins TRBV20-1 to TRBJ1-2; 7 bases are shared with TRBD1. Germline trimming cut 6 bases from V and 11 bases from J; bases unmatched to any gene: 9. CDR1 and CDR2 from the germline V gene are DFQATT and SNEGSKA (reference sequence). The CDR3 contains 11 residues.

This clonotype was detected only once. J is TRBJ2-6 and V is TRBV12-5; D remains ambiguous. The germline gives CDR1 LGHNT, CDR2 FRNRAP. Trimming took 3 bases from V and 8 from J, leaving 8 bases between them. The length of the CDR3 is 13 residues. The CDR3 spells CASGLRYPNVLTF. As DNA, the CDR3 is TGTGCTAGTGGTTTAAGGTATCCCAACGTCCTGACTTTC.

This clonotype occurred many times. The V and J genes are TRBV7-6 and TRBJ1-1; D not certain. The CDR3 has 13 amino acids. Germline V gene sequence: CDR1 SGHVS, CDR2 FNYEAQ. V was clipped by 4 bases and J by 3 bases, with 9 bases between them. The CDR3 spells CASSSRIDTEAFF. The CDR3 region has the DNA TGTGCCAGCAGCTCCCGAATTGACACTGAAGCTTTCTTT.

The chain carries TRBV20-1 and TRBJ2-7; TRBD1 matches 10 bases. Germline V gene data show CDR1 as DFQATT and CDR2 as SNEGSKA (reference sequence). J lost 2 bases, V lost 1 base, and 5 bases had no gene match. CDR3 length equals 15 residues. CDR3 nucleotide sequence: TGCAGTGCTAGAGGGGACAGGGGAGATACCTACGAGCAGTACTTC. This encodes CSARGDRGDTYEQYF.

The genes are TRBV7-2 and TRBJ2-5; 7 nucleotides match TRBD1. With 5 bases clipped from V and 5 bases from J, the junction kept 8 bases outside the gene matches. CDR1 is SGHTA and CDR2 is FQGNSA in the germline V gene. CDR3 size: 14 residues. The CDR3 is CASSDEGARETQYF. In nucleotides, the CDR3 is TGTGCCAGCAGCGACGAGGGGGCCAGGGAGACCCAGTACTTC.

This clonotype was seen more than once but under ten times. This chain links TRBV7-9 with TRBJ1-1, with a possible D match to TRBD1 (5 bases). The germline CDR1 and CDR2 sequences are SEHNR and FQNEAQ (reference sequence). The V gene lost 5 bases and the J gene lost 0 bases, with 13 bases spanning the gap. There are 15 residues in the CDR3. The CDR3 bases are TGTGCCAGCAGCCCCCGGGACGGCATGAACACTGAAGCTTTCTTT. It specifies CASSPRDGMNTEAFF. Supplemented by reference TRBV7-9 and TRBJ1-1, the full variable domain reads DTGVSQNPRHKITKRGQNVTFRCDPISEHNRLYWYRQTLGQGPEFLTYFQNEAQLEKSRLLSDRFSAERPKGSFSTLEIQRTEQGDSAMYLCASSPRDGMNTEAFFGQGTRLTVV.

V usage is TRBV2 and J usage is TRBJ2-5; 8 positions agree with TRBD2. V dropped 7 bases and J dropped 1; count of bases not matched to a gene: 8. The CDR3 loop spans 15 amino acids. Germline lookup yields CDR1 SNHLY and CDR2 FYNNEI. The CDR3: CASTLKRGTQETQYF. The CDR3 coding sequence is TGTGCCAGCACTTTAAAGCGGGGGACCCAAGAGACCCAGTACTTC.

The chain carries TRBV2 and TRBJ2-7; no definite D call. CDR3 length equals 15 residues. The V and J ends lost 3 bases and 6 bases respectively, with 18 bases between them. CDR1 and CDR2 (germline): SNHLY, FYNNEI. The CDR3 bases are TGTGCCAGCAGTGAGGCCGCTTCGACGAGCCTCGAGCAGTACTTC. Translation gives CASSEAASTSLEQYF.

The rearrangement links TRBV5-1 to TRBJ1-1; D is possibly TRBD1 (5 bases). The V gene lost 4 bases and the J gene lost 2 bases, with 21 bases spanning the gap. The CDR3 sequence is 17 residues long. The germline V gene encodes CDR1 SGHRS and CDR2 YFSETQ. The CDR3 region is CASSQEWGSVLNTEAFF. The CDR3 nucleotides read TGCGCCAGCAGCCAAGAGTGGGGGTCGGTCCTAAACACTGAAGCTTTCTTT.

This clonotype has just a few counts. This sequence joins TRBV20-1 and TRBJ2-5; a weak D match, TRBD2 (5 bases). The CDR3 extends over 17 amino acids. V lost 1 base and J lost 2, with 20 bases in between. The germline V gene has CDR1 DFQATT and CDR2 SNEGSKA (reference sequence). CDR3 nucleotides: TGCAGTGCTAGAGCGTTAGGCAGCTTTAGAGGGCAAGAGACCCAGTACTTC. Amino acids: CSARALGSFRGQETQYF.

The chain links TRBV5-1 to TRBJ1-3; 7 bases are a match to TRBD1. From germline, CDR1 is SGHRS and CDR2 YFSETQ. V dropped 3 bases and J dropped 8; count of bases not matched to a gene: 8. The CDR3 consists of 14 residues. CDR3 in amino acids: CASSSDRSGYTIYF. CDR3 DNA sequence: TGCGCCAGCAGCTCGGACAGGTCTGGCTACACCATATATTTT. Variable domain in full (rest from reference TRBV5-1 and TRBJ1-3): KAGVTQTPRYLIKTRGQQVTLSCSPISGHRSVSWYQQTPGQGLQFLFEYFSETQRNKGNFPGRFSGRQFSNSRSEMNVSTLELGDSALYLCASSSDRSGYTIYFGEGSWLTVV.

The chain recombines TRBV19 with TRBJ1-5, with a weak D call TRBD1 (5 bases). With 8 bases removed from V and 2 bases from J, the gap between germline ends came to 10 bases. There are 13 residues in the CDR3. CDR1 LNHDA and CDR2 SQIVND come from the germline V gene (reference sequence). The CDR3 sequence: CASERGGNQPQHF. The CDR3 nucleotides read TGTGCCAGTGAGAGGGGCGGCAATCAGCCCCAGCATTTT.

This clonotype came up a few times. V gene TRBV7-9 combines with J gene TRBJ2-2; D call uncertain. CDR3 length: 15 residues. Germline loops: CDR1 SEHNR, CDR2 FQNEAQ (reference sequence). Trimming removed 3 bases from V and 5 bases from J, with 13 bases in between. The CDR3 region is CASSLLSGPTGELFF. CDR3 DNA: TGTGCCAGCAGCTTGTTGTCAGGTCCGACCGGGGAGCTGTTTTTT. Using reference TRBV7-9 and TRBJ2-2 for the parts outside the CDR3, the full variable domain is DTGVSQNPRHKITKRGQNVTFRCDPISEHNRLYWYRQTLGQGPEFLTYFQNEAQLEKSRLLSDRFSAERPKGSFSTLEIQRTEQGDSAMYLCASSLLSGPTGELFFGEGSRLTVL.